This TCR beta chain comes out of a study of shared clonotypes between healthy human individuals. Data came from immunoSEQ multiplex PCR; TCRdb stores just in-frame clones and leaves some out. Among more than 150,000 clones listed, roughly 93% were seen once. Sequencing used naive CD4+ T cells sorted from blood. Documented subset: CD45RA+ positively selected. The sequence came from a woman between 25 and 40 years old in good health.

CDR3 loop: CASRWGTGGNYEQYF. CDR3 in DNA: TGTGCCAGCAGGTGGGGAACAGGGGGAAACTACGAGCAGTACTTC. The chain combines TRBV6-6 with TRBJ2-7, with 8 bases identical to TRBD1. CDR1 and CDR2 from the germline V gene are MNHNY and SVGAGI (reference sequence). This CDR3 contains 15 residues. V lost 6 bases and J lost 3; bases outside the gene matches: 10.